One sample yielded the 16 T cell receptor beta chains listed below, sequenced in a study of type 1 and type 2 diabetes patients. Amplification started from genomic DNA. Multiplex PCR with 30 forward and 13 reverse primers amplified the TCR beta CDR3. TCRdb reprocessed the multiplex PCR reads with MiXCR, giving one entry per CDR3 protein. Of about 250,000 distinct CDR3 sequences in the sample, around 47% were seen once. Sequenced sample: peripheral blood mononuclear cells (PBMCs). These receptors all stem from a man aged 18 to 30 with type 2 diabetes.

J is TRBJ2-1 and V is TRBV20-1; 11 nucleotides align to TRBD2. This CDR3 is built from 20 residues. In germline, CDR1 is DFQATT, CDR2 SNEGSKA (reference sequence). V gave up 0 bases and J gave up 7 bases; unmatched junction bases: 20. The CDR3 nucleotides are TGCAGTGCTAGAGATCGAGGTTCTAGCGGGAGGTATGGTGAGTTGAATGAGCAGTTCTTC. Its protein product is CSARDRGSSGRYGELNEQFF.

The chain uses TRBV6-5 and TRBJ1-3; no clear D. Germline values: CDR1 MNHEY, CDR2 SVGAGI. The CDR3 consists of 18 residues. V lost 0 bases and J 0 bases, leaving 15 bases between the germline ends. For the CDR3, the DNA is TGTGCCAGCAGTTACTCGCCGAACGGAGTATTCTCTGGAAACACCATATATTTT. Its protein product is CASSYSPNGVFSGNTIYF.

V gene TRBV12-3 or TRBV12-4 combines with J gene TRBJ2-7; no reliable D call. Trimming took off 2 bases at V and 3 bases at J, with 5 bases between the two ends. The CDR3 runs 12 residues. This CDR3 reads CASSLTNYEQYF. The DNA for the CDR3 is TGTGCCAGCAGTTTAACGAACTACGAGCAGTACTTC.

Points on this clonotype: Germline is not matched at one junction end, which may reflect a read error. This chain uses TRBV20-1 with TRBJ2-7; maybe TRBD1 (6 bases). CDR3 size: 12 residues. Germline-derived CDR1 and CDR2 are DFQATT and SNEGSKA (reference sequence). CDR3 sequence (DNA): TGCGGTGCTAGAAGGCAGGGGTACGAGCAGTACTTC. This gives the protein CGARRQGYEQYF.

The CDR3 coding sequence is TGTGCCAGTAGTATAGCCCCGGGACAGGGGACCTACGAGCAGTACTTC. Its protein is CASSIAPGQGTYEQYF. The V gene is TRBV19, the J gene TRBJ2-7, with 10 bases aligning to TRBD1. Germline CDR1 LNHDA, CDR2 SQIVND (reference sequence). J was trimmed by 2 bases and V by 1 base; bases with no gene match: 5. CDR3 length equals 16 residues.

The genes are TRBV28 and TRBJ2-2; D is unclear. V lost 2 bases and J 6 bases, leaving 7 bases between the germline ends. There are 13 residues in the CDR3. Germline CDR1 reads MDHEN; CDR2 reads SYDVKM. This CDR3 is CASSLKIAGELFF. CDR3 in DNA: TGTGCCAGCAGTTTAAAGATTGCCGGGGAGCTGTTTTTT.

V usage is TRBV7-3 and J usage is TRBJ2-2, with D perhaps matching TRBD1 or TRBD2 (5 bases each). From germline, CDR1 is SGHTA and CDR2 FQGTGA. This CDR3 has 15 residues. Trimming removed 2 bases from V and 6 bases from J, with 13 bases in between. CDR3 sequence: CASSLEWGRPGELFF. The CDR3 coding sequence is TGTGCCAGCAGCTTAGAATGGGGGAGACCCGGGGAGCTGTTTTTT.

This chain joins TRBV13 and TRBJ2-3; no clear D gene. V lost 5 bases and J lost 0, with 12 bases in between. The CDR3 has 15 amino acids. Germline lookup yields CDR1 PRHDT and CDR2 FYEKMQ (reference sequence). As DNA, the CDR3 is TGTGCCAGCAGCCAAATAAAGCAGAGCACAGATACGCAGTATTTT. Its translation is CASSQIKQSTDTQYF.

The chain couples TRBV29-1 to TRBJ2-5; possibly TRBD2 for D (5 bases). The CDR3 length is 10 residues. Germline-derived CDR1 and CDR2 are SQVTM and ANQGSEA. V was clipped by 3 bases and J by 9 bases, with 8 bases between them. Here the CDR3 DNA reads TGCAGCGTTGACGTCGGGGCCCAGTACTTC. This translates into CSVDVGAQYF.

The DNA of the CDR3 is TGTGCCAGCAGCTTAGCTAGGGGACAGGGGAACGGCTACACCTTC. It translates to CASSLARGQGNGYTF. This rearrangement joins TRBV7-2 to TRBJ1-2, with 10 bases fitting TRBD1. The J segment lost 8 bases and the V segment lost 0 bases, leaving 6 bases of the junction unmatched. The CDR3 extends over 15 amino acids. Germline lookup yields CDR1 SGHTA and CDR2 FQGNSA. The whole variable domain, filled in from reference TRBV7-2 and TRBJ1-2, reads GAGVSQSPSNKVTEKGKDVELRCDPISGHTALYWYRQSLGQGLEFLIYFQGNSAPDKSGLPSDRFSAERTGGSVSTLTIQRTQQEDSAVYLCASSLARGQGNGYTFGSGTRLTVV.

The V and J genes are TRBV28 and TRBJ1-5, with D hard to call. Germline CDR1 MDHEN, CDR2 SYDVKM. V was cut by 8 bases and J by 5 bases, with 7 bases left in between. The CDR3 runs to 11 residues. The CDR3 spells CASGTYQPQHF. CDR3 coding DNA: TGTGCCAGCGGAACCTATCAGCCCCAGCATTTT.

This clonotype has just one count. This CDR3 reads CSAWGSLDGYTF. In nucleotides, the CDR3 is TGCAGTGCATGGGGGTCACTCGATGGCTACACCTTC. V is TRBV20-1 and J is TRBJ1-2, with D possibly TRBD1 on 5 matching bases. Germline V lookup: CDR1 DFQATT, CDR2 SNEGSKA (reference sequence). The V end was cut by 6 bases, the J end by 6 bases, with 14 bases between. CDR3 length: 12 residues.

In its sample, this clonotype was seen a few times. The chain links TRBV7-3 to TRBJ1-6; a weak D match, TRBD1 (5 bases). Trimming took 4 bases from V and 7 from J, leaving 11 bases between them. Germline V gene sequence: CDR1 SGHTA, CDR2 FQGTGA. The CDR3 is 14 residues long. The CDR3 DNA reads as TGTGCCAGCAGCTCCGGGGCAAAAAATTCACCCCTCCACTTT. Its translation is CASSSGAKNSPLHF.

This clonotype was observed a single time. This chain joins TRBV5-8 and TRBJ2-3; TRBD1 matches at 7 bases. The CDR3 has 16 residues. In germline, CDR1 is SGHTS, CDR2 YDEGEE. V lost 0 bases, J lost 2 bases, and 6 bases stayed unmatched. CDR3 region: CASSLATGSITDTQYF. CDR3 nucleotides: TGTGCCAGCAGCTTGGCGACAGGGTCTATCACAGATACGCAGTATTTT.

This clonotype was observed a few times. The chain couples TRBV6-1 to TRBJ1-5; 8 bases are a match to TRBD1. J was trimmed by 5 bases and V by 1 base; bases with no gene match: 7. The CDR3 covers 16 residues. Germline CDR1 is MNHNS and CDR2 is SASEGT. In nucleotides, the CDR3 is TGTGCCAGCAGTGAAGAATCCGGGACAGGATATCAGCCCCAGCATTTT. It is translated as CASSEESGTGYQPQHF.

This clonotype appeared a few times. This chain links TRBV7-2 with TRBJ2-7; possibly TRBD2 for D (5 bases). The V and J ends lost 7 bases and 2 bases respectively, with 9 bases between them. This CDR3 spans 12 amino acids. Germline CDR1 is SGHTA and CDR2 is FQGNSA. CDR3 sequence: CASTRDPYEQYF. In DNA, the CDR3 is TGTGCCAGCACCCGGGATCCCTACGAGCAGTACTTC. The full variable domain, rest sourced from reference TRBV7-2 and TRBJ2-7, is GAGVSQSPSNKVTEKGKDVELRCDPISGHTALYWYRQSLGQGLEFLIYFQGNSAPDKSGLPSDRFSAERTGGSVSTLTIQRTQQEDSAVYLCASTRDPYEQYFGPGTRLTVT.